The 5 T cell receptor beta chains below were found in one sample sequenced in a study of T cell clones after liver transplantation (dated by TCRdb to about 2019). Library preparation used the immunoSEQ multiplex PCR assay. TCRdb retrieved this table from immuneACCESS and kept in-frame rearrangements only. Not all clones are present; in checked studies, unresolved V genes account for under half, and no reason is known for the remainder. For this sample the table gives 51,000 or so clones, of which less than 90% were detected only once. Of the sample, roughly an eighth falls within the top ten clones. Sequenced here: CD8+ T cells from blood, sampled 12 months after liver transplant. These receptors originate from a human patient who received a liver transplant. Following a transplant, some T lymphocytes may have been derived from the graft donor.

This clone appeared once. The chain carries TRBV7-9 and TRBJ2-1, with TRBD1 identical over 9 bases. This CDR3 contains 16 residues. Germline CDR1 SEHNR, CDR2 FQNEAQ (reference sequence). V was pared by 5 bases and J by 2 bases, with 7 bases of the junction left unmatched. CDR3 DNA sequence: TGTGCCAGCAGCCCCCGGACAGGGGCCCCCTACAATGAGCAGTTCTTC. It specifies CASSPRTGAPYNEQFF.

V usage is TRBV6-1 and J usage is TRBJ1-1; no reliable D call. The CDR3 covers 15 residues. Deletions cut 4 bases from V and 3 bases from J, with 15 bases between. The germline gives CDR1 MNHNS, CDR2 SASEGT. Written as DNA, the CDR3 is TGTGCCAGCAGTGCCGACGGGCACTCTTACACTGAAGCTTTCTTT. Encoded protein: CASSADGHSYTEAFF.

This clone was observed a single time. In DNA form, the CDR3 reads TGCGCCAGCAGCCAAGAAATGGACCTGGGGGGACTAGCGGACACAGATACGCAGTATTTT. Translating gives CASSQEMDLGGLADTDTQYF. This chain uses TRBV4-3 with TRBJ2-3, with 11 bases identical to TRBD2. Germline lookup yields CDR1 LGHNA and CDR2 YSLEER. CDR3 length equals 20 residues. V shed 0 bases and J 2 bases; nucleotides not matched to a gene: 13.

This chain links TRBV7-9 with TRBJ1-2; D not certain. The length of the CDR3 is 16 residues. CDR1 SEHNR and CDR2 FQNEAQ come from the germline V gene (reference sequence). Deletions cut 1 base from V and 0 bases from J, with 12 bases between. The CDR3 loop is CASSLEARASNYGYTF. The CDR3 DNA is TGTGCCAGCAGCTTAGAGGCGAGGGCGTCTAACTATGGCTACACCTTC.

Only one count was recorded for this clone. V is TRBV5-1 and J is TRBJ1-1; D gene uncertain. Germline loops: CDR1 SGHRS, CDR2 YFSETQ. Trimming took off 0 bases at V and 0 bases at J, with 9 bases between the two ends. CDR3 length: 15 amino acids. The CDR3 nucleotides are TGCGCCAGCAGCTTGGATAGGCCGCTGAACACTGAAGCTTTCTTT. This translates into CASSLDRPLNTEAFF.